This T cell receptor (beta chain) was retrieved from a study of blood T cell repertoires in COVID-19. Study overall: Collection of acute and convalescent COVID-19 samples took place in the United States, Italy and Spain.

Per the original methods: Counts of nucleated cells, estimated from reference gene primer amplification, were obtained. Produced via immunoSEQ multiplex PCR; TCRdb's table is partial and in-frame only. That table is the source of V, J and clone size, and D and trimming were worked out from the DNA. The sample has fewer than 200,000 clones; roughly 84% are singletons. Participants were aged about 18 to 90 years, lived in under 25 US areas, and enrolled virtually. A case of COVID-19 had been met by exposed participants within 2 weeks before study entry. The sequence came from a woman in her twenties or thirties who had been exposed to COVID-19. Sequenced material: PBMCs or T cells enriched from blood (not recorded which).

CDR3 in DNA: TGTGCCAGCAGCGCGGGGGGTCAGCCCCAGCATTTT. It yields the protein CASSAGGQPQHF. V gene TRBV11-2 combines with J gene TRBJ1-5, with a tentative D call TRBD1 (5 bases). The CDR3 is made up of 12 amino acids. Germline assignment: CDR1 SGHAT and CDR2 FQNNGV. Between the trimmed V and J ends, which lost 5 bases and 6 bases, there was a span of 8 bases.